The 3 T cell receptor beta chains presented below share a single source sample, sequenced in a study of post-analysis software for immune sequencing data (dated by TCRdb to about 2015). These receptors' targets are unknown. Summary of the overall study and its limitations: Patients showed significantly higher frequencies than controls for a few TRBV segments, among them TRBV5-6, TRBV5-1 and TRBV20-1.

The library was made by PCR. The reads were generated on an Illumina HiSeq 2500. To reduce PCR and sequencing biases, unique molecular identifiers were incorporated into the TCR beta cDNA libraries. TCRdb's own reprocessing of the public reads used fastp at Q25 and MiXCR and kept productive beta chains. Identical CDR3 proteins give one entry, which carries the most common genes and DNA. Here the sample has 350,000 to 500,000 distinct CDR3 sequences; roughly 38% occur a single time. The leading ten clones occupy about 7.6% of the sample. Material: blood. The receptors were sampled from a girl aged 2 to 9 with multiple sclerosis.

This clonotype was observed a single time. The V gene is TRBV13, the J gene TRBJ2-1; TRBD2 aligns across 11 bases. The V gene end was trimmed by 1 base and the J gene end by 9 bases; junction bases not matched to a gene: 5. The CDR3 loop spans 15 amino acids. Looked up from germline, CDR1 is PRHDT and CDR2 is FYEKMQ (reference sequence). CDR3 in amino acids: CASSLELAGGGEQFF. The CDR3 bases are TGTGCCAGCAGCTTAGAGCTAGCGGGAGGTGGTGAGCAGTTCTTC.

This clonotype was detected a few times. The CDR3 loop reads CSARFTPEGTGYEQYF. CDR3 DNA: TGCAGTGCTAGATTTACTCCGGAAGGAACAGGCTACGAGCAGTACTTC. This chain joins TRBV20-1 and TRBJ2-7; D may be TRBD1 (5 bases). The V gene lost 2 bases and the J gene lost 3 bases, with 20 bases spanning the gap. From germline, CDR1 is DFQATT and CDR2 SNEGSKA (reference sequence). This CDR3 is 16 amino acids long.

This chain connects TRBV29-1 to TRBJ2-3; D is tentatively TRBD1 or TRBD2 (6 bases each). CDR3 size: 15 residues. The ends were cut back, 7 bases at V and 3 bases at J, with 20 bases in the middle. Germline assignment: CDR1 SQVTM and CDR2 ANQGSEA. Written as DNA, the CDR3 is TGCAGCGCTACGGGAAAAGGAGGGACAACAGATACGCAGTATTTT. Residues: CSATGKGGTTDTQYF.